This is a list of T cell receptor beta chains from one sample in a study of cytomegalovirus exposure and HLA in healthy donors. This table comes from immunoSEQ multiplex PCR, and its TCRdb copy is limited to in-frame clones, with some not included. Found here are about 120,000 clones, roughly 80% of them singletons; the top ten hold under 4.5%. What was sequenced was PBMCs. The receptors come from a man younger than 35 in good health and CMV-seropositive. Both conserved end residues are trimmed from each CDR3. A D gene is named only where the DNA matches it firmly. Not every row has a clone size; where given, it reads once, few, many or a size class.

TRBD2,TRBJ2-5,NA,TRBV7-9,SSSSPGLAIETQY
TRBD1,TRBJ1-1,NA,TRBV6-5,ASSYSPGGDTEAF
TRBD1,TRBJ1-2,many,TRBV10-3,AISDRGNGYT
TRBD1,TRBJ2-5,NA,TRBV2,ADRTGGGYQETQY
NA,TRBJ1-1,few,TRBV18,ASSPQNTEAF
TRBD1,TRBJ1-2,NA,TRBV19,ASSMVPLGQGT
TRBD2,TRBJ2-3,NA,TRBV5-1,ASHRLAGGTDTQY
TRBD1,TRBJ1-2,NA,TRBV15,ATSRDVDRGLGYT
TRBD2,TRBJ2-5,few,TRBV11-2,ASSLEGLVRETQY
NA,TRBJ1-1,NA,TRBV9,ASSTQTERGTEAF
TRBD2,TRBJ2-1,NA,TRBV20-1,SARTSGKQF
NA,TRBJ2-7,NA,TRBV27,ASSFVGPTYEQY
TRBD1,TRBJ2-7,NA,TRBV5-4,ASSLVQGATYEQY
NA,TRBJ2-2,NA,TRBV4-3,ASSQATRLDGTGELF
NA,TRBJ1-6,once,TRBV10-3,AISAPGHPNSPLH
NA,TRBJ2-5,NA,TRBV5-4,ASSFRPGSLLAETQY
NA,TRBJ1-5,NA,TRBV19,ASSISSDTNSNQPQH
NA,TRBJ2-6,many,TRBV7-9,ASSHGTLGFISGANVLT
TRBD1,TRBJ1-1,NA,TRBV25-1,ASSDDRGWTEAF
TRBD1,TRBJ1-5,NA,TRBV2,ASSEGRGHGQPQH
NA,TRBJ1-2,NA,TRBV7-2,ASSLSGTLYGYT
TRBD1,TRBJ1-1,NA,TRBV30,AWSRATGLRDTEAF
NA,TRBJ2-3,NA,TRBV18,ASSPIRGPPSTDTQY
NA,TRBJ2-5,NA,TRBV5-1,ASSLGSGEETQY
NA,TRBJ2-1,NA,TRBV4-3,ASSPYRQEQNEQF
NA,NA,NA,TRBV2,ASSPDSSYEQY
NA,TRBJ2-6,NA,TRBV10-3,AISSRLLRSGANVLT
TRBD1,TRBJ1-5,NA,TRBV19,ASSPGQGRDSNQPQH
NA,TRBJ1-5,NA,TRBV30,AWSLGGDPSNQPQH
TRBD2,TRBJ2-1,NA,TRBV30,AWSVAAGLVYNEQF
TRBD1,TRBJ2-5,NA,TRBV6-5,ASTPTGTQETQY